These 32 T cell receptor beta chains were all obtained from the same sample, sequenced in a study of T cell changes during pregnancy in multiple sclerosis (dated by TCRdb to about 2019). The library was produced with the immunoSEQ multiplex PCR assay. The clones in this table, taken by TCRdb from immuneACCESS, are in-frame only. Not every clone is retained; where verified, under half of the shortfall comes from an unresolved V gene, and the cause of the rest is unknown. A total of 80,000 to 100,000 clones appear in this sample, roughly nine tenths of them only once. The ten largest make up less than 2% of the sample. The sample consisted of peripheral blood, taken after pregnancy. These receptors were collected from a female donor in good health, enrolled as a control in a pregnancy study.

This chain connects TRBV6-5 to TRBJ1-6, with D perhaps matching TRBD1 (5 bases). This CDR3 is 15 amino acids long. The V gene's germline CDR1 is MNHEY and CDR2 SVGAGI. V lost 0 bases and J 7 bases, leaving 10 bases between the germline ends. The CDR3 is CASSYSLTVNSPLHF. As DNA, the CDR3 is TGTGCCAGCAGTTACTCGTTGACAGTAAATTCACCCCTCCACTTT.

This clone occurred a few times. The gene calls are TRBV19 and TRBJ2-1, with D maybe TRBD2 (6 bases). Germline values: CDR1 LNHDA, CDR2 SQIVND (reference sequence). This CDR3 has 14 residues. V was clipped by 4 bases and J by 5 bases, with 12 bases between them. CDR3 region: CASSRFPGDNEQFF. CDR3 sequence (DNA): TGTGCCAGTAGTAGGTTTCCGGGGGACAATGAGCAGTTCTTC.

This sequence joins TRBV13 and TRBJ1-2, with TRBD1 identical over 7 bases. The CDR3 has 15 residues. Germline loops: CDR1 PRHDT, CDR2 FYEKMQ (reference sequence). Losses at the gene ends were 3 bases for V and 2 bases for J; bases not matched to a gene: 6. The chain's CDR3 is CASSFFPTGNYGYTF. For the CDR3, the DNA is TGTGCCAGCAGCTTTTTTCCGACAGGGAACTATGGCTACACCTTC.

The rearrangement joins TRBV7-9 to TRBJ1-1; 9 bases align to TRBD1. The CDR3 totals 12 residues. Germline assignment: CDR1 SEHNR and CDR2 FQNEAQ (reference sequence). V gave up 6 bases and J gave up 10 bases; unmatched junction bases: 6. The CDR3 spells CASRTGTGTAFF. As DNA, the CDR3 is TGTGCCAGCAGAACCGGGACAGGGACAGCTTTCTTT.

This clone was observed a single time. The chain combines TRBV15 with TRBJ1-1; 8 nucleotides line up with TRBD1. Germline assignment: CDR1 LNHNV and CDR2 YYDKDF (reference sequence). This CDR3 has 16 residues. V gave up 1 base and J gave up 6 bases; unmatched junction bases: 10. CDR3 in DNA: TGTGCCACCAGCAGAGGGACAGGGAGCCGGGGATCTGAAGCTTTCTTT. Its protein product is CATSRGTGSRGSEAFF. The entire variable domain, with the rest obtained from reference TRBV15 and TRBJ1-1, is as follows: DAMVIQNPRYQVTQFGKPVTLSCSQTLNHNVMYWYQQKSSQAPKLLFHYYDKDFNNEADTPDNFQSRRPNTSFCFLDIRSPGLGDTAMYLCATSRGTGSRGSEAFFGQGTRLTVV.

The V call is TRBV6-5, the J call TRBJ1-1, with a weak D call TRBD1 (5 bases). V lost 3 bases and J 4 bases, leaving 12 bases between the germline ends. CDR1 and CDR2 (germline): MNHEY, SVGAGI. CDR3 size: 14 residues. CDR3 sequence: CASSYQQVTTEAFF. CDR3 DNA: TGTGCCAGCAGTTATCAACAGGTGACCACTGAAGCTTTCTTT.

The chain has TRBV5-1 and TRBJ1-1; 7 positions agree with TRBD1. The CDR3 has 15 residues. V shed 1 base, J shed 5 bases, and the junction held 8 bases outside the gene matches. Germline V gene sequence: CDR1 SGHRS, CDR2 YFSETQ. The CDR3 DNA is TGCGCCAGCAGCTTGACAGGGGTTAGAGGAACTGAAGCTTTCTTT. It codes for CASSLTGVRGTEAFF.

V usage is TRBV9 and J usage is TRBJ1-4; a weak D match, TRBD1 (5 bases). The V gene lost 1 base and the J gene lost 0 bases, with 10 bases spanning the gap. The CDR3 has 16 residues. Germline loops: CDR1 SGDLS, CDR2 YYNGEE. The CDR3 sequence is CASSVNGGATNEKLFF. Written as DNA, the CDR3 is TGTGCCAGCAGCGTAAACGGGGGAGCAACTAATGAAAAACTGTTTTTT.

The chain has TRBV5-1 and TRBJ2-2, with no clear D. Germline lookup yields CDR1 SGHRS and CDR2 YFSETQ. The CDR3 runs to 14 residues. The germline V and J ends were trimmed by 0 bases and 2 bases, with 5 bases remaining between them. The CDR3 DNA reads TGCGCCAGCAGCTTGGACTCCAACACCGGGGAGCTGTTTTTT. Translating it yields CASSLDSNTGELFF.

V usage is TRBV7-9 and J usage is TRBJ2-2; 10 nucleotides agree with TRBD2. With 5 bases clipped from V and 6 bases from J, the junction kept 9 bases outside the gene matches. The germline V gene encodes CDR1 SEHNR and CDR2 FQNEAQ (reference sequence). The CDR3 has 16 amino acids. CDR3 sequence: CASSLERGGFPGELFF. CDR3 sequence (DNA): TGTGCCAGCAGCCTCGAGCGGGGGGGCTTTCCCGGGGAGCTGTTTTTT.

V gene TRBV7-2 combines with J gene TRBJ2-3, with 9 bases that match TRBD1. Per the germline V gene, CDR1 is SGHTA and CDR2 is FQGNSA. This CDR3 has 15 amino acids. The junction had 6 bases not matched to a gene; V was cut back by 6 bases and J by 2 bases. The CDR3 DNA sequence: TGTGCCAGCAGTATAACAGGGGGCCTCACAGATACGCAGTATTTT. Translation gives CASSITGGLTDTQYF.

The chain has TRBV4-3 and TRBJ2-7, with D perhaps matching TRBD1 (6 bases). Germline CDR1 LGHNA, CDR2 YSLEER. V shed 2 bases and J shed 2 bases, with 16 bases lying between them. This CDR3 is built from 16 residues. CDR3 protein: CASSQRPTGPPYEQYF. Here the CDR3 DNA reads TGCGCCAGCAGCCAAAGGCCAACAGGGCCGCCCTACGAGCAGTACTTC.

The chain has TRBV5-4 and TRBJ1-1; D unresolved. CDR3 length: 14 residues. V shed 5 bases and J shed 1 base, with 12 bases lying between them. Germline values: CDR1 SGHNT, CDR2 YYREEE (reference sequence). This chain's CDR3 is CASRAKRENTEAFF. CDR3 DNA sequence: TGTGCCAGCAGAGCAAAGAGGGAGAACACTGAAGCTTTCTTT.

The chain links TRBV4-1 to TRBJ2-1; 8 nucleotides line up with TRBD1. Germline values: CDR1 MGHRA, CDR2 YSYEKL. V shed 0 bases, J shed 9 bases, and the junction held 7 bases outside the gene matches. This CDR3 spans 15 amino acids. The CDR3 sequence: CASSQEGTGNGEQFF. The CDR3 DNA follows: TGCGCCAGCAGCCAAGAGGGGACAGGTAATGGTGAGCAGTTCTTC.

The chain combines TRBV6-1 with TRBJ1-3; 8 bases map to TRBD1. The trim removed 3 bases at V and 2 bases at J, leaving 0 bases unmatched. This CDR3 contains 14 residues. The germline CDR1 and CDR2 sequences are MNHNS and SASEGT. The CDR3 here is CASSEDRAGNTIYF. CDR3 DNA sequence: TGTGCCAGCAGTGAGGACAGGGCTGGAAACACCATATATTTT.

This clone was detected only once. This chain connects TRBV5-1 to TRBJ2-3; perhaps TRBD2 as D (6 bases). Germline V CDR1 and CDR2: SGHRS, YFSETQ. This CDR3 has 15 residues. V lost 4 bases, J lost 4 bases, and 16 bases lay in between. The CDR3 region is CASSRVGSGADTQYF. In nucleotides, the CDR3 is TGCGCCAGCAGCCGGGTCGGGAGCGGCGCAGATACGCAGTATTTT.

Only a few counts were recorded for this clone. The V call is TRBV30, the J call TRBJ1-1; TRBD1 matches 7 bases. V dropped 2 bases and J dropped 6; count of bases not matched to a gene: 6. Germline CDR1 reads GTSNPN; CDR2 reads SVGIG (reference sequence). This CDR3 spans 13 amino acids. The CDR3 nucleotides read TGTGCCTGGAGTTCGACAGGGTTTGCTGAAGCTTTCTTT. Protein: CAWSSTGFAEAFF.

This chain uses TRBV2 with TRBJ1-5; perhaps TRBD1 as D (6 bases). The germline V gene has CDR1 SNHLY and CDR2 FYNNEI. With 2 bases removed from V and 4 bases from J, the gap between germline ends came to 9 bases. The CDR3 sequence is 14 residues long. The CDR3 reads CASSETGRNQPQHF. CDR3 DNA: TGTGCCAGCAGTGAAACAGGGCGGAATCAGCCCCAGCATTTT.

This chain links TRBV6-5 with TRBJ1-5; D is undetermined. CDR1 and CDR2 from the germline V gene are MNHEY and SVGAGI. The V gene lost 0 bases and the J gene lost 7 bases, with 4 bases spanning the gap. The CDR3 sequence is 12 residues long. The CDR3 DNA is TGTGCCAGCAGTTACTCTTTACAGCCCCAGCATTTT. Translating gives CASSYSLQPQHF.

The chain recombines TRBV4-3 with TRBJ2-3; 7 bases align to TRBD2. With V trimmed by 4 bases and J by 1 base, 5 bases remained unmatched. Germline lookup yields CDR1 LGHNA and CDR2 YSLEER. This CDR3 is 15 amino acids long. The CDR3 loop is CASSLRAGGTDTQYF. In DNA form, the CDR3 reads TGCGCCAGCAGCCTGCGGGCGGGAGGCACAGATACGCAGTATTTT.

The J gene is TRBJ2-7, the V gene TRBV7-9, with D possibly being TRBD2 (5 bases). CDR1 is SEHNR and CDR2 is FQNEAQ in the germline V gene (reference sequence). V was trimmed by 3 bases and J by 0 bases, leaving 9 bases between them. The CDR3 runs to 14 residues. The CDR3 spells CASSLVGSSYEQYF. Written as DNA, the CDR3 is TGTGCCAGCAGCTTGGTGGGGAGCTCCTACGAGCAGTACTTC.

The rearrangement uses TRBV11-1 and TRBJ1-2; D perhaps matches TRBD1 (5 bases). V was shortened by 2 bases and J by 2 bases, with 9 bases between the two germline ends. The CDR3 spans 14 residues. Germline V CDR1 and CDR2: SGHAT, FQDESV (reference sequence). DNA of the CDR3: TGTGCCAGCAGCTTAATTTCAGGGAACTATGGCTACACCTTC. This gives the protein CASSLISGNYGYTF.

V is TRBV5-4 and J is TRBJ1-2; D is perhaps TRBD1 (6 bases). Germline-derived CDR1 and CDR2 are SGHNT and YYREEE (reference sequence). Deletions cut 5 bases from V and 6 bases from J, with 20 bases between. The CDR3 consists of 15 residues. DNA of the CDR3: TGTGCCAGCAGGATACAAGGACAGATGGGGAATGGCTACACCTTC. Its protein is CASRIQGQMGNGYTF. Using reference TRBV5-4 and TRBJ1-2 for the parts outside the CDR3, the full variable domain is ETGVTQSPTHLIKTRGQQVTLRCSSQSGHNTVSWYQQALGQGPQFIFQYYREEENGRGNFPPRFSGLQFPNYSSELNVNALELDDSALYLCASRIQGQMGNGYTFGSGTRLTVV.

The V call is TRBV6-5, the J call TRBJ2-1; the match to TRBD1 covers 7 bases. The CDR3 contains 14 residues. CDR1 is MNHEY, CDR2 SVGAGI, per germline. The trim removed 7 bases at V and 7 bases at J, leaving 10 bases unmatched. CDR3: CASKGAGGLNEQFF. The CDR3 region has the DNA TGTGCCAGCAAGGGGGCGGGCGGGCTTAATGAGCAGTTCTTC.

The chain has TRBV27 and TRBJ2-3, with a possible D match to TRBD2 (5 bases). V shed 6 bases and J shed 2 bases, with 9 bases lying between them. CDR1 and CDR2 (germline): MNHEY, SMNVEV (reference sequence). The CDR3 extends over 13 amino acids. The CDR3 DNA sequence: TGTGCCAGCAGGGGAGTCTTCACAGATACGCAGTATTTT. Encoded protein: CASRGVFTDTQYF.

The V and J genes are TRBV2 and TRBJ1-3, with D perhaps matching TRBD1 (6 bases). Trimming removed 8 bases from V and 7 bases from J, with 6 bases in between. CDR3 length equals 10 residues. The germline CDR1 and CDR2 sequences are SNHLY and FYNNEI. As DNA, the CDR3 is TGTGCCAGCGGGGGCAACACCATATATTTT. This sequence encodes CASGGNTIYF.

This chain connects TRBV11-3 to TRBJ2-3; D unclear. The CDR3 is 15 residues long. Germline CDR1 SGHNT, CDR2 YENEEA. Deletions cut 3 bases from V and 1 base from J, with 11 bases between. This CDR3 is CASSFTRSRTDTQYF. DNA of the CDR3: TGTGCCAGCAGCTTTACCAGATCCCGCACAGATACGCAGTATTTT.

This chain links TRBV5-1 with TRBJ1-3, with D possibly being TRBD1 (6 bases). V lost 5 bases, J lost 4 bases, and 13 bases lay in between. The CDR3 has 14 amino acids. Germline V CDR1 and CDR2: SGHRS, YFSETQ. Here the CDR3 reads CASRPGTSGNTIYF. CDR3 nucleotide sequence: TGCGCCAGCAGACCCGGGACATCAGGAAACACCATATATTTT.

This rearrangement joins TRBV5-1 to TRBJ2-5; 8 nucleotides align to TRBD2. The CDR3 is 17 amino acids. The germline V gene encodes CDR1 SGHRS and CDR2 YFSETQ. With V trimmed by 5 bases and J by 0 bases, 12 bases remained unmatched. CDR3 protein: CASRPQPAGAYQETQYF. The DNA of the CDR3 is TGCGCCAGCAGACCCCAGCCAGCGGGGGCCTACCAAGAGACCCAGTACTTC.

This sequence joins TRBV4-2 and TRBJ2-6; 8 bases agree with TRBD1. V shed 1 base and J 1 base; nucleotides not matched to a gene: 9. CDR3 length: 19 residues. Germline V gene data show CDR1 as LGHNA and CDR2 as YNFKEQ. The CDR3 nucleotides are TGTGCCAGCAGCCAAGCTTCAGGGGGCATGGGATCTGGGGCCAACGTCCTGACTTTC. Its translation is CASSQASGGMGSGANVLTF.

The chain employs TRBV25-1 and TRBJ1-1; D is possibly TRBD1 (6 bases). The CDR3 has 14 residues. Germline CDR1 and CDR2: MGHDK and SYGVNS. The V end lost 3 bases, the J end lost 4 bases, and 12 bases lay between the germline ends. The CDR3 spells CASSDPGRGTEAFF. In nucleotides, the CDR3 is TGTGCCAGCAGTGATCCTGGCAGGGGCACTGAAGCTTTCTTT. Complete variable domain (other parts from reference TRBV25-1 and TRBJ1-1): EADIYQTPRYLVIGTGKKITLECSQTMGHDKMYWYQQDPGMELHLIHYSYGVNSTEKGDLSSESTVSRIRTEHFPLTLESARPSHTSQYLCASSDPGRGTEAFFGQGTRLTVV.

The chain joins TRBV4-1 to TRBJ2-7; D may be TRBD1 (6 bases). The CDR3 loop spans 15 amino acids. Germline CDR1 reads MGHRA; CDR2 reads YSYEKL. V was shortened by 1 base and J by 1 base, with 11 bases between the two germline ends. Written as DNA, the CDR3 is TGCGCCAGCAGCCAAGCTTGGCAGGGGTCCTACGAGCAGTACTTC. Encoded protein: CASSQAWQGSYEQYF.